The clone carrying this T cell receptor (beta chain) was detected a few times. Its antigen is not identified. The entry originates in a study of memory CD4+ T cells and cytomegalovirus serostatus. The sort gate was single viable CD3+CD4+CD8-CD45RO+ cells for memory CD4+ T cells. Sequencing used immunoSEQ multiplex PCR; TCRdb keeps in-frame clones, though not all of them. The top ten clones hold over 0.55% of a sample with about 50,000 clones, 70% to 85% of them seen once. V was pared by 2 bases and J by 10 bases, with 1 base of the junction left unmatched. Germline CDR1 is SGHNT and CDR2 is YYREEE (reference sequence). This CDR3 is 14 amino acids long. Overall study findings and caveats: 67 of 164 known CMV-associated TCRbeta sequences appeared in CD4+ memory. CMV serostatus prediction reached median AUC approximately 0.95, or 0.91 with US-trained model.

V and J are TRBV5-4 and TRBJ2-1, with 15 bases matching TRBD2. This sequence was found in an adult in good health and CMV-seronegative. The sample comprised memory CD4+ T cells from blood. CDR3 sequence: CASSFGTSGGEQFF. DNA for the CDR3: TGTGCCAGCAGCTTCGGGACTAGCGGGGGGGAGCAGTTCTTC. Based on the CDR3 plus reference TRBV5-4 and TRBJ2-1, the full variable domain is ETGVTQSPTHLIKTRGQQVTLRCSSQSGHNTVSWYQQALGQGPQFIFQYYREEENGRGNFPPRFSGLQFPNYSSELNVNALELDDSALYLCASSFGTSGGEQFFGPGTRLTVL.